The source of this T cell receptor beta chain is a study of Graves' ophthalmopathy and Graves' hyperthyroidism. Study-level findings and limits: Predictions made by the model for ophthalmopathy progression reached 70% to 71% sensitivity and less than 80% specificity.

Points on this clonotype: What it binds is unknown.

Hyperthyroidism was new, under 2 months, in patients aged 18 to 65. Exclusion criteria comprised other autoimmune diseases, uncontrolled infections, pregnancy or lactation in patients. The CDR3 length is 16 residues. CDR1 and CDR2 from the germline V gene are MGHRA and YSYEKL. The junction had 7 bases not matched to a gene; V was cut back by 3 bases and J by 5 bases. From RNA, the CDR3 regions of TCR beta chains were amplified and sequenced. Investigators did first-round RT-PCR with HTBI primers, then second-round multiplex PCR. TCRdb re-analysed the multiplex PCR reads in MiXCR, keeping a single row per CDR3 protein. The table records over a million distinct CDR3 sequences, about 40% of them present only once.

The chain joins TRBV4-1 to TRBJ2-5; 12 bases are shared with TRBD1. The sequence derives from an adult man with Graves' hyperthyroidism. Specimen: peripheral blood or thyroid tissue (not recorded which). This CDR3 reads CASSHPGQGAAETQYF. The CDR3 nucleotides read TGCGCCAGCAGCCATCCGGGACAGGGGGCTGCTGAGACCCAGTACTTC.